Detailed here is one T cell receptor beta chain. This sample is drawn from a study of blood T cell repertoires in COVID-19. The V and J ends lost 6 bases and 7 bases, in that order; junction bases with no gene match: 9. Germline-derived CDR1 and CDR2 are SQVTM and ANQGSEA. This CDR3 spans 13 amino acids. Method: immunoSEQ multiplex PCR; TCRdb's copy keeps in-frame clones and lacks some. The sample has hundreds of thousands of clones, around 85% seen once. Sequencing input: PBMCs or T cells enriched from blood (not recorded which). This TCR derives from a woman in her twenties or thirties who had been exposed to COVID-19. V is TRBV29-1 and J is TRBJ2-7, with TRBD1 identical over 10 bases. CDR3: CSVAPGQGWEQYF. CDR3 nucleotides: TGCAGCGTCGCGCCGGGACAGGGGTGGGAGCAGTACTTC.